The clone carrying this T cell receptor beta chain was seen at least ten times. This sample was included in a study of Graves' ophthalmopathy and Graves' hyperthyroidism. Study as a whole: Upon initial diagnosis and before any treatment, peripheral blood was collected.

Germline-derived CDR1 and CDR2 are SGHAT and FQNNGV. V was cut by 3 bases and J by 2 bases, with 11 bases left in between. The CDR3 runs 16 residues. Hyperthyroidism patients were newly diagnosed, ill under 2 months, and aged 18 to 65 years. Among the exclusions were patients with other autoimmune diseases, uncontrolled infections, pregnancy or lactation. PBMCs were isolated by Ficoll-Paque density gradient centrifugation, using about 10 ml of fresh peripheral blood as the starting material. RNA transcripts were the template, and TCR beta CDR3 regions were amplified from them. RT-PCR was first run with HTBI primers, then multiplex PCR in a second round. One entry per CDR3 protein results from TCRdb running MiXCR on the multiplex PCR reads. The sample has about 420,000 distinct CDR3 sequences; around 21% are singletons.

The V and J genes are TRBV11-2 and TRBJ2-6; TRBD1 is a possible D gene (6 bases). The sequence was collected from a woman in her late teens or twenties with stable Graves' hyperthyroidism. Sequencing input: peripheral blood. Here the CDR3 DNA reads TGTGCCAGCAGCTTGGAACAGGGTGCTGGGGCCAACGTCCTGACTTTC. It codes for CASSLEQGAGANVLTF.